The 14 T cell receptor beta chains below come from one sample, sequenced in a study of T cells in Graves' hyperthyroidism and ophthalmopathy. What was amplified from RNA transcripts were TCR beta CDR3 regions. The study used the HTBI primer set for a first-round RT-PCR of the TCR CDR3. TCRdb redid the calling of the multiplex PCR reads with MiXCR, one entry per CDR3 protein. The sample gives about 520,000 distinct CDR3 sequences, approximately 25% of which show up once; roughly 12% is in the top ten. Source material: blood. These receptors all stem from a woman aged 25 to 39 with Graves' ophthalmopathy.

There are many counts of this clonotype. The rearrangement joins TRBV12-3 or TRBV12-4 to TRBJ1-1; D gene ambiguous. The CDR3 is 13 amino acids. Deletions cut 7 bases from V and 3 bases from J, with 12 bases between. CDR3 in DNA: TGTGCCAGCACCCCCCCAGAGTACACTGAAGCTTTCTTT. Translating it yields CASTPPEYTEAFF.

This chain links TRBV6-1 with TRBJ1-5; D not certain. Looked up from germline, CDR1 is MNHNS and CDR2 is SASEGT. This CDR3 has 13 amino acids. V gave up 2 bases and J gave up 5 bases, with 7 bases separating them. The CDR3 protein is CASSEQDHQPQHF. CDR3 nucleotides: TGTGCCAGCAGTGAACAGGATCATCAGCCCCAGCATTTT.

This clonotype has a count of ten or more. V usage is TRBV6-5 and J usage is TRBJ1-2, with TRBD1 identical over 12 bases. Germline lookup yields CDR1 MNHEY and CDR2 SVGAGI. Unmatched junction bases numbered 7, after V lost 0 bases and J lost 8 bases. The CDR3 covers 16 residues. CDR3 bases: TGTGCCAGCAGTTACTCGAGGGACAGGGGGCCCTGGGGCTACACCTTC. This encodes CASSYSRDRGPWGYTF.

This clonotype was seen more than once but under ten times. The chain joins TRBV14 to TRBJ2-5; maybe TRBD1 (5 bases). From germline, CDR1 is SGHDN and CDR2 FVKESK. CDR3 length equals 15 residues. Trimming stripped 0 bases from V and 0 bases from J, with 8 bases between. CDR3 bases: TGTGCCAGCAGCCAAGACTTAGGGGACCAAGAGACCCAGTACTTC. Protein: CASSQDLGDQETQYF.

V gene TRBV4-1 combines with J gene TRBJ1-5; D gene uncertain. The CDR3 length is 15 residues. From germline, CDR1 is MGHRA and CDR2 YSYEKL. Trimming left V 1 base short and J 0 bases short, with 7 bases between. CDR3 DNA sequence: TGCGCCAGCAGCCAAGTCTACAGTAGCAATCAGCCCCAGCATTTT. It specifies CASSQVYSSNQPQHF.

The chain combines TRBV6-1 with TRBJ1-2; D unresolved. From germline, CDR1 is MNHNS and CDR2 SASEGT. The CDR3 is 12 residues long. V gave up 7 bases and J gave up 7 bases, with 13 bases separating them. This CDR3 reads CASKIRAGGYTF. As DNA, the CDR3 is TGTGCCAGCAAGATCAGAGCGGGTGGCTACACCTTC.

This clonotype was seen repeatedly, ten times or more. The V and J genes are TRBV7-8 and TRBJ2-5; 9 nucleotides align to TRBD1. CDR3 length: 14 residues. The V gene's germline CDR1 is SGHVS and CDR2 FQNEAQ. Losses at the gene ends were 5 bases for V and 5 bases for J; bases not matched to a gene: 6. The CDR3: CASSPRDRVETQYF. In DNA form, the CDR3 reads TGTGCCAGCAGCCCCCGGGACAGGGTGGAGACCCAGTACTTC.

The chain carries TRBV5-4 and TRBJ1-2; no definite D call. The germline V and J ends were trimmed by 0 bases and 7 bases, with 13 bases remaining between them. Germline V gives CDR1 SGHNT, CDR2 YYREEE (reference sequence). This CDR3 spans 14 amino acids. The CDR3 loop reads CASSLAATGVGYTF. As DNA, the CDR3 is TGTGCCAGCAGCTTGGCCGCGACCGGCGTTGGCTACACCTTC. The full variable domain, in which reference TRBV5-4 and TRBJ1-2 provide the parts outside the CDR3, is ETGVTQSPTHLIKTRGQQVTLRCSSQSGHNTVSWYQQALGQGPQFIFQYYREEENGRGNFPPRFSGLQFPNYSSELNVNALELDDSALYLCASSLAATGVGYTFGSGTRLTVV.

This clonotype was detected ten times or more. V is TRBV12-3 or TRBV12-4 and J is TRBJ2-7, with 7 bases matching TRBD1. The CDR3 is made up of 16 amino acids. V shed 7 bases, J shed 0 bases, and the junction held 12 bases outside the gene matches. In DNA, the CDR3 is TGTGCCAGCACCCCACAGGGGCTAGGGCCCTCCTACGAGCAGTACTTC. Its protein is CASTPQGLGPSYEQYF.

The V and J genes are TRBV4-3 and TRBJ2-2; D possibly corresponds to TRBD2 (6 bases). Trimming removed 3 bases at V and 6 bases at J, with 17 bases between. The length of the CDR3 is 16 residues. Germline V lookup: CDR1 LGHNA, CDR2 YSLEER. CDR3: CASSQARGTNAGELFF. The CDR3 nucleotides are TGCGCCAGCAGCCAGGCCCGGGGGACCAACGCCGGGGAGCTGTTTTTT.

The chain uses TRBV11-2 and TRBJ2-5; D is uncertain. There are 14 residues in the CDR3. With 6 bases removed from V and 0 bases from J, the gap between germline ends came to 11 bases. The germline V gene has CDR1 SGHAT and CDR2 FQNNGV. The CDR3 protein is CASRGMGYQETQYF. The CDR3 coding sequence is TGTGCCAGCAGAGGGATGGGCTACCAAGAGACCCAGTACTTC.

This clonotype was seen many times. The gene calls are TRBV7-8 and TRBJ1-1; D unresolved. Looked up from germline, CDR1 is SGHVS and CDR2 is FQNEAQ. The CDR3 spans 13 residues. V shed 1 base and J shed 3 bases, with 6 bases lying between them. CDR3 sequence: CASSLGEYTEAFF. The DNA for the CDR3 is TGTGCCAGCAGCTTAGGGGAGTACACTGAAGCTTTCTTT.

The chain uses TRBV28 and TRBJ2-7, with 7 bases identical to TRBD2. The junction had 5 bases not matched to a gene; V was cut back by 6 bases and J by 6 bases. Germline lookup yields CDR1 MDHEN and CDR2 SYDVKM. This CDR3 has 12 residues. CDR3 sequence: CASSWGGPEQYF. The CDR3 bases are TGTGCCAGCAGCTGGGGGGGTCCCGAGCAGTACTTC.

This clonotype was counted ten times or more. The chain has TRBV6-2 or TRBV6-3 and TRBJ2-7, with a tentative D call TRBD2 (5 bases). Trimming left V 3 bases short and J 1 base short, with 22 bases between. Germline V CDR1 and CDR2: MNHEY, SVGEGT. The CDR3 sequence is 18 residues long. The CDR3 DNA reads TGTGCCAGCAGTTATTTAACGGCTCAAGGGAGTCCTTCCTACGAGCAGTACTTC. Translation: CASSYLTAQGSPSYEQYF.